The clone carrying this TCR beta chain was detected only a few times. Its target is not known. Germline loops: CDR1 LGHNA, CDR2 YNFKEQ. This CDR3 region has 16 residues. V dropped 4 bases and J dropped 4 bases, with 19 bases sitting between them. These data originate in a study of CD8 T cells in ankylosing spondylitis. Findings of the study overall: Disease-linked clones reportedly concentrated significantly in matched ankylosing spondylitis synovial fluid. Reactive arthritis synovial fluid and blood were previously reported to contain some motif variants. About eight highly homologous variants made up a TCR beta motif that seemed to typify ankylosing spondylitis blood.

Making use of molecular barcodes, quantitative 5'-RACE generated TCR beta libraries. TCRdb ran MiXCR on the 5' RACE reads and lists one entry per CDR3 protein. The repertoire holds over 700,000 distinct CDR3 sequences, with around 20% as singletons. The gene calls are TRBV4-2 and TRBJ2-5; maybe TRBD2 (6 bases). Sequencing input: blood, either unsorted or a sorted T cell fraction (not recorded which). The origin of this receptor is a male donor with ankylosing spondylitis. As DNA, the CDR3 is TGTGCCAGCAGCCCGACCCTTCGACTAGAGATAGAGACCCAGTACTTC. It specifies CASSPTLRLEIETQYF.